This T cell receptor beta chain was profiled in a study of PD-1 blockade in classical Hodgkin lymphoma. Relapse was seen in all patients after autologous stem cell transplantation, and brentuximab vedotin exposure was variable. In its sample, this clone was seen a few times. Its antigen remains unidentified. The germline gives CDR1 SGDLS, CDR2 YYNGEE. This CDR3 is built from 14 residues. V lost 1 base and J lost 1, with 8 bases in between. Clones were sequenced by immunoSEQ multiplex PCR, and TCRdb holds only the in-frame ones, with some missing. Among about 41,000 clones listed, roughly 70% were seen once. Study conclusions and caveats: Complete responders possessed baseline diversity comparable to newly diagnosed patients.

The rearrangement joins TRBV9 to TRBJ2-5; perhaps TRBD1 as D (5 bases). The sequencing here drew on peripheral blood mononuclear cells (PBMCs), taken at baseline. The sequence came from a human donor with classical Hodgkin lymphoma. In DNA, the CDR3 is TGTGCCAGCAGCGTACCAGGGCTCCAAGAGACCCAGTACTTC. Its translation: CASSVPGLQETQYF.